This entry concerns a single T cell receptor (beta chain). Antigen unknown. These data belong to a study of blood T cells in healthy people across ages. Overall study results and limits: Estimated diversity that came from one million T cells was considered an underestimate.

Aged about 6 to 95, donors were systemically healthy Caucasians from Russia. Whenever a sample was processed, at least 6.5 million PBMCs were isolated. Germline CDR1 reads SEHNR; CDR2 reads FQNEAQ (reference sequence). CDR3 size: 13 residues. Trimming took off 8 bases at V and 2 bases at J, with 13 bases between the two ends. The second PCR ran about 6 to 12 cycles with a sample-barcoded 5' primer and J-beta primers. TCRdb fed the 5' RACE reads into MiXCR, producing one record per CDR3 protein. The sample consists of under 950,000 distinct CDR3 sequences, about a fifth of them appearing once. This TCR was recovered from a man aged 65 to 79 in good health. This rearrangement joins TRBV7-9 to TRBJ2-7; either TRBD1 or TRBD2 may supply D (5 bases each). The material sequenced was blood. CDR3 sequence reads: CASYRDGAYEQYF. DNA for the CDR3: TGTGCCAGCTACCGGGACGGAGCCTACGAGCAGTACTTC. The complete variable domain, with remaining parts taken from reference TRBV7-9 and TRBJ2-7, reads DTGVSQNPRHKITKRGQNVTFRCDPISEHNRLYWYRQTLGQGPEFLTYFQNEAQLEKSRLLSDRFSAERPKGSFSTLEIQRTEQGDSAMYLCASYRDGAYEQYFGPGTRLTVT.